These 18 T cell receptor beta chains came from one sample sequenced in a study of T cell responses to AZD1222 COVID-19 vaccine. Profiled with immunoSEQ multiplex PCR; TCRdb holds only in-frame clones, not every one. The sample shows about 70,000 clones, approximately 88% of them seen only once. The material was peripheral blood, obtained on day 0 of MenACWY control vaccination. The receptors here all came from an adult in good health.

The genes are TRBV24-1 and TRBJ1-5; D is perhaps TRBD1 (6 bases). V was trimmed by 4 bases and J by 1 base, leaving 13 bases between them. In germline, CDR1 is KGHDR, CDR2 SFDVKD. The CDR3 contains 16 residues. CDR3 in amino acids: CATSDHRVGSNQPQHF. CDR3 sequence (DNA): TGTGCCACCAGTGACCACAGGGTTGGGAGCAATCAGCCCCAGCATTTT.

This chain joins TRBV2 and TRBJ2-2, with D unresolved. CDR1 is SNHLY, CDR2 FYNNEI, per germline. This CDR3 contains 14 residues. The CDR3 spells CVNTKASNTGELFF. In DNA form, the CDR3 reads TGTGTCAACACAAAGGCTTCGAACACCGGGGAGCTGTTTTTT.

This chain links TRBV28 with TRBJ1-5, with D unresolved. Germline lookup yields CDR1 MDHEN and CDR2 SYDVKM. This CDR3 is built from 14 residues. V was clipped by 3 bases and J by 3 bases, with 9 bases between them. CDR3: CASSFEQLNQPQHF. CDR3 coding DNA: TGTGCCAGCAGTTTTGAACAGCTCAATCAGCCCCAGCATTTT.

This clone was seen only a few times. The V and J genes are TRBV19 and TRBJ1-1; 8 bases line up with TRBD1. Losses at the gene ends were 2 bases for V and 4 bases for J; bases not matched to a gene: 6. This CDR3 has 15 amino acids. CDR1 and CDR2 (germline): LNHDA, SQIVND (reference sequence). This chain's CDR3 is CASSITPTGATEAFF. CDR3 nucleotide sequence: TGTGCCAGTAGTATAACGCCGACAGGGGCCACTGAAGCTTTCTTT.

This clone was detected only a few times. The V gene is TRBV7-2, the J gene TRBJ1-4; D is possibly TRBD1 (5 bases). V was clipped by 5 bases and J by 5 bases, with 12 bases between them. The CDR3 is 14 amino acids. CDR1 and CDR2 (germline): SGHTA, FQGNSA. The CDR3 is CASSLRGVNEKLFF. The CDR3 coding sequence is TGTGCCAGCAGCCTTAGAGGGGTCAATGAAAAACTGTTTTTT.

The chain has TRBV27 and TRBJ1-3; D is perhaps TRBD1 (5 bases). The CDR3 is 13 residues long. Trimming pared 8 bases from V and 2 bases from J, leaving 10 bases between. CDR1 is MNHEY, CDR2 SMNVEV, per germline (reference sequence). CDR3 residues: CASQGLPGNTIYF. CDR3 DNA: TGTGCCAGCCAGGGTTTACCTGGAAACACCATATATTTT.

V gene TRBV7-2 combines with J gene TRBJ1-4; D is uncertain. The germline V gene encodes CDR1 SGHTA and CDR2 FQGNSA. Trimming cost V 5 bases and J 3 bases, with 13 bases left between them. The CDR3 runs to 15 residues. As DNA, the CDR3 is TGTGCCAGCAGCAGGTCTTTTGGGGCTAATGAAAAACTGTTTTTT. Encoded protein: CASSRSFGANEKLFF.

V and J are TRBV9 and TRBJ2-5; TRBD2 matches 7 bases. The CDR3 runs 15 residues. V trimming: 0 bases; J trimming: 1 base; junction bases outside the gene matches: 3. The germline V gene has CDR1 SGDLS and CDR2 YYNGEE. The CDR3: CASSVARTSQETQYF. Here the CDR3 DNA reads TGTGCCAGCAGCGTAGCAAGGACTAGCCAAGAGACCCAGTACTTC.

The chain is built from TRBV3-1 (or the pseudogene TRBV3-2) and TRBJ2-1; D unclear. Germline V gene lookup returns CDR1 LGHDT and CDR2 YNNKEL (reference sequence). V dropped 4 bases and J dropped 2 bases, with 6 bases sitting between them. This CDR3 has 13 amino acids. The CDR3 DNA is TGTGCCAGCAGCCTTGGGACCTACAATGAGCAGTTCTTC. It specifies CASSLGTYNEQFF.

The genes are TRBV10-3 and TRBJ2-3; 11 nucleotides match TRBD2. The germline CDR1 and CDR2 sequences are ENHRY and SYGVKD. The CDR3 is 16 residues long. J was trimmed by 5 bases and V by 10 bases; bases with no gene match: 14. CDR3 loop: CATEPGLAGGEDTQYF. In DNA form, the CDR3 reads TGTGCCACCGAACCCGGGCTAGCGGGGGGAGAAGATACGCAGTATTTT.

In DNA, the CDR3 is TGTGCCACCAACAGGGAGTATAGCAATCAGCCCCAGCATTTT. Residues: CATNREYSNQPQHF. This chain joins TRBV10-3 and TRBJ1-5, with D possibly TRBD1 on 6 matching bases. CDR3 size: 14 residues. Trimming took 10 bases from V and 0 from J, leaving 13 bases between them. Germline values: CDR1 ENHRY, CDR2 SYGVKD.

The gene calls are TRBV30 and TRBJ1-2; tentatively, D is TRBD1 (5 bases). V lost 2 bases and J lost 4, with 11 bases in between. The CDR3 runs to 13 residues. Per the germline V gene, CDR1 is GTSNPN and CDR2 is SVGIG (reference sequence). The CDR3 DNA is TGTGCCTGGAGTTCAGGGCTAGTCTATGGCTACACCTTC. Encoded protein: CAWSSGLVYGYTF.

The rearrangement joins TRBV7-9 to TRBJ1-5, with 8 bases lining up with TRBD1. The CDR3 totals 15 residues. Germline V gene lookup returns CDR1 SEHNR and CDR2 FQNEAQ (reference sequence). J was trimmed by 4 bases and V by 6 bases; bases with no gene match: 8. DNA of the CDR3: TGTGCCAGCAGTCATGGAGGACAGGGAAATCAGCCCCAGCATTTT. It is translated as CASSHGGQGNQPQHF. Drawing the rest from reference TRBV7-9 and TRBJ1-5, the complete variable domain is DTGVSQNPRHKITKRGQNVTFRCDPISEHNRLYWYRQTLGQGPEFLTYFQNEAQLEKSRLLSDRFSAERPKGSFSTLEIQRTEQGDSAMYLCASSHGGQGNQPQHFGDGTRLSIL.

The chain couples TRBV28 to TRBJ1-3; a possible D gene is TRBD1 (5 bases). The germline V gene encodes CDR1 MDHEN and CDR2 SYDVKM. The CDR3 is 14 amino acids. The V gene lost 3 bases and the J gene lost 3 bases, with 9 bases spanning the gap. In DNA form, the CDR3 reads TGTGCCAGCAGTTTCGGGGGTGGTGGAAACACCATATATTTT. It specifies CASSFGGGGNTIYF. Together with reference TRBV28 and TRBJ1-3, the CDR3 gives the full variable domain: DVKVTQSSRYLVKRTGEKVFLECVQDMDHENMFWYRQDPGLGLRLIYFSYDVKMKEKGDIPEGYSVSREKKERFSLILESASTNQTSMYLCASSFGGGGNTIYFGEGSWLTVV.

V and J are TRBV5-8 and TRBJ1-3; D not resolved. V shed 4 bases and J shed 3 bases, with 8 bases lying between them. Germline-derived CDR1 and CDR2 are SGHTS and YDEGEE. There are 13 residues in the CDR3. The CDR3 loop reads CASSPTRGNTIYF. In DNA form, the CDR3 reads TGTGCCAGCAGCCCGACCCGTGGAAACACCATATATTTT.

The CDR3 region is CASSSHAGAKNIQYF. The CDR3 nucleotides read TGTGCCAGCAGCTCCCACGCAGGGGCCAAAAACATTCAGTACTTC. The chain recombines TRBV7-2 with TRBJ2-4; tentatively, D is TRBD1 (5 bases). Germline values: CDR1 SGHTA, CDR2 FQGNSA. The length of the CDR3 is 15 residues. The V gene lost 4 bases and the J gene lost 1 base, with 11 bases spanning the gap. Variable domain in full (rest from reference TRBV7-2 and TRBJ2-4): GAGVSQSPSNKVTEKGKDVELRCDPISGHTALYWYRQSLGQGLEFLIYFQGNSAPDKSGLPSDRFSAERTGGSVSTLTIQRTQQEDSAVYLCASSSHAGAKNIQYFGAGTRLSVL.

The chain combines TRBV28 with TRBJ1-2; D may be TRBD1 (5 bases). Trimming pared 3 bases from V and 3 bases from J, leaving 17 bases between. The CDR3 extends over 16 amino acids. Germline V lookup: CDR1 MDHEN, CDR2 SYDVKM. This CDR3 reads CASSLVGGRADYGYTF. DNA for the CDR3: TGTGCCAGCAGTTTGGTAGGCGGCAGGGCAGACTATGGCTACACCTTC.

The chain joins TRBV19 to TRBJ1-1; D gene unclear. Per germline, CDR1 LNHDA and CDR2 SQIVND (reference sequence). CDR3 length: 13 amino acids. V was clipped by 5 bases and J by 8 bases, with 15 bases between them. CDR3 region: CASSPSWGSEAFF. CDR3 bases: TGTGCCAGTAGTCCAAGTTGGGGTTCAGAAGCTTTCTTT.